These T cell receptor beta chains were read from a single sample in a study of blood T cell repertoires in COVID-19. Using immunoSEQ multiplex PCR, the repertoire was profiled, and TCRdb retains in-frame clones only, with some absent. The repertoire holds under 450,000 clones, with roughly 86% as singletons. Sequences were obtained from PBMCs or T cells enriched from blood (not recorded which). All receptors come from a man aged 25-45 years who had recovered from COVID-19. Each CDR3 is given with its conserved first and last residue. Fields, in order: clone size, D gene, J gene, V gene, CDR3 protein, CDR3 DNA. A D gene is named only where the DNA matches it firmly. Clone size is given for some rows only: seen once, a few or many times, or a class if the clone is expanded.

>-|-|TRBJ1-1|TRBV30
CAWVLDSNTEAFF
TGTGCCTGGGTGCTTGACAGTAACACTGAAGCTTTCTTT
>-|-|TRBJ1-2|TRBV27
CASSLAGAARGYTF
TGTGCCAGCAGTTTAGCAGGGGCCGCCCGAGGCTACACCTTC
>-|TRBD2|TRBJ2-3|TRBV7-2
CASSFVAGGPGDTQYF
TGTGCCAGCAGCTTCGTGGCGGGGGGGCCGGGAGATACGCAGTATTTT
>-|-|TRBJ1-4|TRBV19
CASSDAGGKEKLFF
TGTGCCAGTAGCGACGCGGGAGGGAAGGAAAAACTGTTTTTT
>-|TRBD1|TRBJ1-1|TRBV5-1
CASSLGGTENTEAFF
TGCGCCAGCAGCTTGGGAGGGACAGAGAACACTGAAGCTTTCTTT
>-|-|TRBJ1-2|TRBV7-9
CASSFAGALDGYTF
TGTGCCAGCAGCTTCGCAGGGGCCCTCGATGGCTACACCTTC
>-|TRBD1|TRBJ1-5|TRBV19
CASSNARQGAYSNQPQHF
TGTGCCAGTAGCAACGCTAGACAGGGGGCATATAGCAATCAGCCCCAGCATTTT
>-|TRBD2|TRBJ2-2|TRBV3-1/TRBV3-2
CASSHLLASGARFTGELFF
TGTGCCAGCAGCCACCTCCTCGCTAGCGGGGCACGATTTACCGGGGAGCTGTTTTTT
>-|-|TRBJ1-1|TRBV30
CAWDPDSLSAFF
TGTGCCTGGGACCCGGACAGCTTATCTGCTTTCTTT
>once|-|TRBJ2-7|TRBV24-1
CATSRQDYEQYF
TGTGCCACCTCACGACAGGACTACGAGCAGTACTTC
>once|-|TRBJ1-6|TRBV19
CASSIGTGNSPLHF
TGTGCCAGTAGTATAGGAACAGGCAACTCACCCCTCCACTTT
>once|TRBD1|TRBJ1-6|TRBV18
CASSPSRDRVNSPLHF
TGTGCCAGCTCACCGTCTAGGGACAGGGTTAATTCACCCCTCCACTTT
>-|-|TRBJ1-3|TRBV9
CASSVVPGSQSGNTIYF
TGTGCCAGCAGCGTGGTACCGGGGTCGCAGTCTGGAAACACCATATATTTT
>few|TRBD1|TRBJ1-2|TRBV9
CASSVGGQNYGYTF
TGTGCCAGCAGCGTGGGGGGACAGAACTATGGCTACACCTTC
>once|TRBD1|TRBJ1-2|TRBV5-1
CASSLIQGEEGSNYGYTF
TGCGCCAGCAGCTTGATACAGGGGGAAGAAGGGTCTAACTATGGCTACACCTTC
>-|TRBD1|TRBJ2-1|TRBV7-9
CASSMPGQGLYEQFF
TGTGCCAGCAGCATGCCGGGACAGGGGTTGTATGAGCAGTTCTTC
>-|-|TRBJ1-1|TRBV12-3/TRBV12-4
CASRISGGTEAFF
TGTGCCAGCAGAATCTCGGGGGGCACTGAAGCTTTCTTT
>-|-|TRBJ1-2|TRBV30
CAFYRASNYGYTF
TGTGCCTTTTACAGGGCCTCTAACTATGGCTACACCTTC
>-|-|TRBJ1-3|TRBV7-2
CASSLAMRTGNTIYF
TGTGCCAGCAGCTTAGCGATGAGGACTGGAAACACCATATATTTT
>-|-|TRBJ2-1|TRBV19
CASSIDRGTPYNEQFF
TGTGCCAGTAGTATAGATCGGGGAACCCCCTACAATGAGCAGTTCTTC
>-|-|TRBJ2-7|TRBV5-4
CASSLDGVRPYEQYF
TGTGCCAGCAGCTTGGACGGCGTGCGGCCCTACGAGCAGTACTTC
>once|TRBD1|TRBJ1-6|TRBV19
CASRRGQGDSPLHF
TGTGCCAGTAGGAGAGGACAGGGTGATTCACCCCTCCACTTT
>-|TRBD2|TRBJ2-5|TRBV6-4
CASSEGSGGQETQYF
TGTGCCAGCAGTGAGGGGAGCGGGGGACAAGAGACCCAGTACTTC
>-|TRBD2|TRBJ2-1|TRBV20-1
CSVSRPGLAGRSSYNEQFF
TGCAGTGTTAGTAGGCCGGGACTAGCGGGACGGAGCTCCTACAATGAGCAGTTCTTC
>once|TRBD1|TRBJ1-1|TRBV6-4
CASSPTGGRKTEAFF
TGTGCCAGCAGCCCTACAGGGGGTAGGAAGACTGAAGCTTTCTTT
>once|TRBD1|TRBJ1-2|TRBV7-9
CASSEITGGRLANYGYTF
TGTGCCAGCAGCGAGATTACAGGGGGCAGGTTAGCAAACTATGGCTACACCTTC
>-|-|TRBJ1-1|TRBV7-9
CASSLEIGDTEAFF
TGTGCCAGCAGCTTAGAGATAGGGGACACTGAAGCTTTCTTT
>-|-|TRBJ1-1|TRBV10-3
CAIRKAGQGNTEAFF
TGTGCCATCAGAAAGGCAGGGCAGGGGAACACTGAAGCTTTCTTT
>-|-|TRBJ2-2|TRBV5-6
CASSLAGTGELFF
TGTGCCAGCAGCCTTGCGGGGACCGGGGAGCTGTTTTTT
>-|TRBD2|TRBJ2-5|TRBV6-1
CASSEGETSVQETQYF
TGTGCCAGCAGTGAAGGGGAGACTAGCGTACAAGAGACCCAGTACTTC
>-|-|TRBJ2-7|TRBV5-1
CASSPGGVYEQYF
TGCGCCAGCAGCCCCGGGGGAGTCTACGAGCAGTACTTC
>-|-|TRBJ2-2|TRBV25-1
CASSESVAGELFF
TGTGCCAGCAGTGAATCGGTGGCCGGGGAGCTGTTTTTT
>-|TRBD1|TRBJ1-3|TRBV6-5
CASSSVGQGDGNTIYF
TGTGCCAGCAGTTCGGTGGGACAGGGGGACGGAAACACCATATATTTT
>-|-|TRBJ2-6|TRBV21-1
CASSVGTGGSGANVLTF
TGTGCCAGCTCGGTCGGGACAGGGGGCTCTGGGGCCAACGTCCTGACTTTC
>-|-|TRBJ1-5|TRBV11-2
CASSLERGQPQHF
TGTGCCAGCAGCTTAGAGCGGGGTCAGCCCCAGCATTTT
>-|TRBD1|TRBJ1-1|TRBV7-9
CASSAARGLTSETEAFF
TGTGCCAGCAGTGCCGCCAGGGGGCTAACCAGTGAGACTGAAGCTTTCTTT
>-|TRBD1|TRBJ2-7|TRBV27
CASSLLGQGRSYEQYF
TGTGCCAGCAGTTTGTTGGGACAGGGTCGGTCCTACGAGCAGTACTTC
>-|TRBD1|TRBJ2-7|TRBV6-5
CASSTITGDNYEQYF
TGTGCCAGCAGCACCATCACAGGGGACAACTACGAGCAGTACTTC
>-|-|TRBJ2-2|TRBV3-1/TRBV3-2
CASTLGGAGTGELFF
TGTGCCAGCACCCTCGGAGGAGCGGGCACCGGGGAGCTGTTTTTT
>-|TRBD1|TRBJ1-1|TRBV28
CASSLRGQYGPTNTEAFF
TGTGCCAGCAGTTTAAGGGGGCAATACGGTCCCACGAACACTGAAGCTTTCTTT
>-|TRBD1|TRBJ1-5|TRBV27
CASSSQGASNQPQHF
TGTGCCAGCAGTTCGCAGGGGGCCAGCAATCAGCCCCAGCATTTT
>-|TRBD1|TRBJ2-1|TRBV2
CASSYSVMTGGFEQFF
TGTGCCAGCAGTTATAGTGTCATGACAGGGGGCTTTGAGCAGTTCTTC
>-|-|TRBJ1-1|TRBV10-3
CAINPGGNTEAFF
TGTGCCATCAATCCGGGGGGGAACACTGAAGCTTTCTTT
>-|-|TRBJ2-7|TRBV6-5
CASRTGFISYEQYF
TGTGCCAGCAGAACAGGGTTTATCTCCTACGAGCAGTACTTC
>-|TRBD1|TRBJ1-1|TRBV6-5
CASRAGTGVWTEAFF
TGTGCCAGCAGGGCCGGGACAGGGGTATGGACTGAAGCTTTCTTT
>-|-|TRBJ2-1|TRBV7-2
CASSWGAGGGPYNEQFF
TGTGCCAGCAGCTGGGGGGCTGGCGGGGGCCCCTACAATGAGCAGTTCTTC
>few|-|TRBJ2-5|TRBV7-9
CAVDRLEETQYF
TGTGCCGTAGACAGGCTGGAGGAGACCCAGTACTTC
>-|TRBD1|TRBJ1-2|TRBV28
CASSRTGVVGYTF
TGTGCCAGCAGTCGGACAGGGGTGGTAGGCTACACCTTC
>once|TRBD1|TRBJ1-5|TRBV12-3/TRBV12-4
CASRGTDRQPQHF
TGTGCCAGCAGGGGGACAGACAGACAGCCCCAGCATTTT
>-|-|TRBJ1-1|TRBV9
CASSVTAWTEAFF
TGTGCCAGCAGCGTAACAGCTTGGACTGAAGCTTTCTTT
>-|TRBD1|TRBJ1-5|TRBV7-9
CASSIDRGEQPQHF
TGTGCCAGCAGCATCGACAGGGGTGAGCAGCCCCAGCATTTT
>-|-|TRBJ2-2|TRBV18
CASSPRGNTGELFF
TGTGCCAGCTCACCACGCGGAAACACCGGGGAGCTGTTTTTT
>-|-|TRBJ1-5|TRBV19
CASSIVSEGPQHF
TGTGCCAGTAGTATAGTATCGGAGGGGCCCCAGCATTTT
>-|-|TRBJ1-2|TRBV5-5
CASSLIVFNYGYTF
TGTGCCAGCAGCTTGATAGTTTTCAACTATGGCTACACCTTC
>-|TRBD2|TRBJ2-1|TRBV7-9
CASSLRLAGGNEQFF
TGTGCCAGCAGCTTGCGACTAGCGGGGGGTAATGAGCAGTTCTTC
>-|-|TRBJ1-1|TRBV14
CASSQVPTGHAFF
TGTGCCAGCAGCCAAGTGCCAACAGGGCACGCTTTCTTT
>-|-|TRBJ2-2|TRBV5-1
CASSSVQGPGELFF
TGCGCCAGCAGCTCGGTACAGGGCCCCGGGGAGCTGTTTTTT
>once|-|TRBJ2-3|TRBV11-1
CASSPLNGGTDTQYF
TGTGCCAGCAGCCCATTAAACGGGGGCACAGATACGCAGTATTTT
>-|TRBD1|TRBJ2-6|TRBV5-5
CASSPDRSSSSGANVLTF
TGTGCCAGCAGCCCGGACAGGTCTTCAAGCTCTGGGGCCAACGTCCTGACTTTC
>-|-|TRBJ1-5|TRBV12-1
CASSPDSGTGANQPQHF
TGTGCCAGCAGCCCAGACTCCGGGACAGGGGCCAATCAGCCCCAGCATTTT